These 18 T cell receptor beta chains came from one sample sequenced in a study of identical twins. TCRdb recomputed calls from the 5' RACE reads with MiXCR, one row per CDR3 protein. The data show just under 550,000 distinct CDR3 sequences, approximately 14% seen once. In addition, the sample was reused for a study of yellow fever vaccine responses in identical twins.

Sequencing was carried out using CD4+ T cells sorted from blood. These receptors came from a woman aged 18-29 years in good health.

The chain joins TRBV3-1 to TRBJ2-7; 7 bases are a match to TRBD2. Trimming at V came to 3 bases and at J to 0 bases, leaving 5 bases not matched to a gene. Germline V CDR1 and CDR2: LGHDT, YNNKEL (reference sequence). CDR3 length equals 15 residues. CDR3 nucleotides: TGTGCCAGCAGCCACCTAGCGGATGGCTCCTACGAGCAGTACTTC. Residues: CASSHLADGSYEQYF.

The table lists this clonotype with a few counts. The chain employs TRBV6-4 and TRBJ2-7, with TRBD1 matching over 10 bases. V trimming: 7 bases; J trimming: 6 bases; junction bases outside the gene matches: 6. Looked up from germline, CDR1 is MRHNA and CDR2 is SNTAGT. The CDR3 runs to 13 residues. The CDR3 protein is CASMRTGGGEQYF. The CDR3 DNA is TGTGCCAGCATGAGGACAGGGGGAGGCGAGCAGTACTTC.

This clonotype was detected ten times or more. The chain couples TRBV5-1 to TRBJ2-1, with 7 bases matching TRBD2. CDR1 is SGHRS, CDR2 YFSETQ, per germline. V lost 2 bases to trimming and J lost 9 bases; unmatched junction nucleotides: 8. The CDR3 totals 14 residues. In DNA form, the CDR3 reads TGCGCCAGCAGCTTTGGACTAGGTCCCTCTGAGCAGTTCTTC. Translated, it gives CASSFGLGPSEQFF.

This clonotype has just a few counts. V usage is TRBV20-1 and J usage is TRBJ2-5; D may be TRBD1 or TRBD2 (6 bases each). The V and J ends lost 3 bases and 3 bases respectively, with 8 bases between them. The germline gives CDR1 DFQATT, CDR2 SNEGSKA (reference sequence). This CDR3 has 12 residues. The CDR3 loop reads CSASGGKETQYF. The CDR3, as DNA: TGCAGTGCTAGCGGGGGCAAAGAGACCCAGTACTTC.

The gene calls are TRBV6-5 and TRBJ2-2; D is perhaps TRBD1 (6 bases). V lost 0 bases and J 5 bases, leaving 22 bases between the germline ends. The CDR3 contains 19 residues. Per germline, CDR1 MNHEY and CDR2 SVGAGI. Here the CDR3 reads CASSYSHRTRTAGTGELFF. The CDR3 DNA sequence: TGTGCCAGCAGTTACTCGCACAGAACAAGGACAGCTGGAACCGGGGAGCTGTTTTTT.

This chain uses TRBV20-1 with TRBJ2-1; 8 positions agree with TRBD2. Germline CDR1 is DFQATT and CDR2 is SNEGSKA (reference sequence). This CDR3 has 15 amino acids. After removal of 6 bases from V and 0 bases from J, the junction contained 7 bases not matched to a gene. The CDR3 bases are TGCAGTGCCGCGACTAGCGCGACCTCCTACAATGAGCAGTTCTTC. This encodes CSAATSATSYNEQFF.

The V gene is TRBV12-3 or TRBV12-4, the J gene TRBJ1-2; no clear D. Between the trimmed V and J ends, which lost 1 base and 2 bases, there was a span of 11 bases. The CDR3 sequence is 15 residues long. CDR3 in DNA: TGTGCCAGCAGTTTAGATGGCATAGCCAACTATGGCTACACCTTC. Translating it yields CASSLDGIANYGYTF.

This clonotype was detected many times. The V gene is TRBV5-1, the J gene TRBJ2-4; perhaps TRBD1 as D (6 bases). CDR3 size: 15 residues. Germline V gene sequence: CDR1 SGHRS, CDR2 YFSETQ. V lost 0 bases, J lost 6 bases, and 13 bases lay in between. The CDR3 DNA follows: TGCGCCAGCAGCTTGGCCCCAGGGGAATCAAACATTCAGTACTTC. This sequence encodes CASSLAPGESNIQYF.

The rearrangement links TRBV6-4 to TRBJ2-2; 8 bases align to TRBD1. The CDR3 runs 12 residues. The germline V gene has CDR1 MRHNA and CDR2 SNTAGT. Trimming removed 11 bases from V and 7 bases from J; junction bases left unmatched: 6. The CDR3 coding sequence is TGTGCCGGAGGACAGGGCAACGGGGAGCTGTTTTTT. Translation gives CAGGQGNGELFF.

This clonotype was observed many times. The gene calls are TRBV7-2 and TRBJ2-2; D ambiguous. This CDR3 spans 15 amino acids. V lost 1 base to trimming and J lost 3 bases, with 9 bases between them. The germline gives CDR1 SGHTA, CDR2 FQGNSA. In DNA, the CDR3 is TGTGCCAGCAGCTTAGGCACGATGGACACCGGGGAGCTGTTTTTT. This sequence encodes CASSLGTMDTGELFF. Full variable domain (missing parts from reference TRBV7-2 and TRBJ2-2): GAGVSQSPSNKVTEKGKDVELRCDPISGHTALYWYRQSLGQGLEFLIYFQGNSAPDKSGLPSDRFSAERTGGSVSTLTIQRTQQEDSAVYLCASSLGTMDTGELFFGEGSRLTVL.

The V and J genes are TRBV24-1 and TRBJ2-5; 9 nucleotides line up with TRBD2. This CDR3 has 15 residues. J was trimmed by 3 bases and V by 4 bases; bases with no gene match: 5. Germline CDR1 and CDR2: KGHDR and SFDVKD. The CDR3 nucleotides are TGTGCCACCAGTGAAACAGGACTAGCGAAAGAGACCCAGTACTTC. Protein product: CATSETGLAKETQYF.

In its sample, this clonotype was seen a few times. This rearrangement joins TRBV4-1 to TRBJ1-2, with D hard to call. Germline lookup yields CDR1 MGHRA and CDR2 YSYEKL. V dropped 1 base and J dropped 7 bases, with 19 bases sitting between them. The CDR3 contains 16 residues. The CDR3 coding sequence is TGCGCCAGCAGCCAAGGGCCCAAGGCCCCCAGACCTGGCTACACCTTC. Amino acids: CASSQGPKAPRPGYTF.

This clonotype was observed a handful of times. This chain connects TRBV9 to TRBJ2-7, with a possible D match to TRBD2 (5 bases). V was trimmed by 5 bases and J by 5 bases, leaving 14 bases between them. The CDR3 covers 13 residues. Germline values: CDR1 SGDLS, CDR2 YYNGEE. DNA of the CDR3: TGTGCCAGCAGTGGGAGCAATTACCACGAGCAGTACTTC. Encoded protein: CASSGSNYHEQYF.

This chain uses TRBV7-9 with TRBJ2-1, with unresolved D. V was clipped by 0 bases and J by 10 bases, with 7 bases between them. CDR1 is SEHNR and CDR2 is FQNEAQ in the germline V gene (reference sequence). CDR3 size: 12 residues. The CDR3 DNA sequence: TGTGCCAGCAGCTTAGCGTCCGGAGAGCAGTTCTTC. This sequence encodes CASSLASGEQFF.

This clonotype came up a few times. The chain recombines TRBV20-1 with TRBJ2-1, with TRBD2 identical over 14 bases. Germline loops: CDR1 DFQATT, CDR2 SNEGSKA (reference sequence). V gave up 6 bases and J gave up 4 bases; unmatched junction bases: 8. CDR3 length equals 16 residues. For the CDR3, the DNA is TGCAGTGCCGCGGGACTAGCGGGAGAAACGTACAATGAGCAGTTCTTC. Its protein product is CSAAGLAGETYNEQFF.

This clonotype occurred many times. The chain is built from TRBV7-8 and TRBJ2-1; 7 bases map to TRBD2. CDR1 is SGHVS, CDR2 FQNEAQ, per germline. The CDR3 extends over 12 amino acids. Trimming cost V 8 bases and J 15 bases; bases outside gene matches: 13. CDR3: CASEGASGVRFF. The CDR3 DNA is TGTGCCAGCGAGGGAGCTAGCGGAGTTAGGTTCTTC.

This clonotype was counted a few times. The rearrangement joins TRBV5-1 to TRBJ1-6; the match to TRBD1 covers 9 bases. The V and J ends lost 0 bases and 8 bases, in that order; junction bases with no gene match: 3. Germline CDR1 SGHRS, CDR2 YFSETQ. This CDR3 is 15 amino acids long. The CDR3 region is CASSLAGTGYSPLHF. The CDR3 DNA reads TGCGCCAGCAGCTTGGCCGGGACAGGGTATTCACCCCTCCACTTT.

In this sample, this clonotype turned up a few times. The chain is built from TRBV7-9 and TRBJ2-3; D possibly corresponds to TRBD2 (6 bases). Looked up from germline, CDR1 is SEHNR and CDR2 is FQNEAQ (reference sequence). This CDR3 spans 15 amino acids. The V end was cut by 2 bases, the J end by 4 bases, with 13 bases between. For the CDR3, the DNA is TGTGCCAGCAGCTTACGACTAGTGGAGGCAGATACGCAGTATTTT. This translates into CASSLRLVEADTQYF.